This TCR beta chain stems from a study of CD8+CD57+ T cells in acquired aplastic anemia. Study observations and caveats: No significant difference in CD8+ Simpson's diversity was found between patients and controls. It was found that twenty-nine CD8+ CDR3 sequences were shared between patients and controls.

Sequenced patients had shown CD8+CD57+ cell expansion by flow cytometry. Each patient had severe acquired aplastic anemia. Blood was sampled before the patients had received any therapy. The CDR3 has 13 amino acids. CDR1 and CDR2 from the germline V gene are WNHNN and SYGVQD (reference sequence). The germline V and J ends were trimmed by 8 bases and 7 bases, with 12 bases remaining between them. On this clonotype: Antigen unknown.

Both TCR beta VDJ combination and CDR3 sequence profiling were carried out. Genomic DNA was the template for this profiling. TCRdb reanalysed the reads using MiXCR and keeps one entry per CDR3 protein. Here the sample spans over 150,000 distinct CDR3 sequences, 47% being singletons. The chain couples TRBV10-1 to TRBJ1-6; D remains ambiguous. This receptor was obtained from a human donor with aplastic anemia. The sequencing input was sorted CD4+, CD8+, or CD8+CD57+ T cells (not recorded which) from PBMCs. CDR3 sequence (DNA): TGCGCCAGCTCCCGAGAAAACAATTCACCCCTCCACTTT. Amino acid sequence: CASSRENNSPLHF.